This TCR beta chain comes out of a study of T cell responses to AZD1222 COVID-19 vaccine. Sequencing was performed with immunoSEQ multiplex PCR; in TCRdb, only in-frame clones are kept and a portion is missing. The sample carries 54,000 or so clones, 80% recorded once. V was pared by 6 bases and J by 6 bases, with 9 bases of the junction left unmatched. The CDR3 runs to 15 residues. Germline V CDR1 and CDR2: MNHEY, SVGEGT. The sample consisted of peripheral blood, taken 28 days after the second AZD1222 dose. This chain uses TRBV6-2 or TRBV6-3 with TRBJ2-4; 9 bases line up with TRBD1. This TCR derives from an adult who received the AZD1222 COVID-19 vaccine. Here the CDR3 reads CASSITGGVRNIQYF. The DNA for the CDR3 is TGTGCCAGCAGCATCACAGGGGGCGTTCGAAACATTCAGTACTTC.